These 21 T cell receptor beta chains were sequenced from one sample in a study of cytomegalovirus exposure and HLA in healthy donors (dated by TCRdb to about 2017). The library was made by the immunoSEQ multiplex PCR assay. For the multiplex PCR, a mixture combining 60 forward primers for TCR Vbeta segments and 13 reverse primers for TCR Jbeta segments was used. This immuneACCESS table, as held by TCRdb, lists in-frame sequences with V and J called but not all clones. Of the missing ones, under half trace to an unresolved V gene in checked studies; the others have no known cause. Within this sample are roughly 150,000 clones, with 81% of them counted one time only. 1.9% of the sample is held by the ten biggest clonotypes. The source material was PBMCs. The source of these receptors is a woman under 30 in good health and CMV-seronegative.

This chain connects TRBV29-1 to TRBJ1-2; TRBD1 matches 8 bases. V shed 3 bases and J 8 bases; nucleotides not matched to a gene: 11. Germline V gene sequence: CDR1 SQVTM, CDR2 ANQGSEA. The CDR3 has 14 amino acids. The CDR3 nucleotides are TGCAGCGTTGACGAGCCCGACAGGGGAGGGGGCTACACCTTC. It encodes CSVDEPDRGGGYTF.

This chain uses TRBV20-1 with TRBJ2-1; possible D gene TRBD2, 7 bases. CDR3 size: 11 residues. CDR1 DFQATT and CDR2 SNEGSKA come from the germline V gene (reference sequence). The CDR3 loop reads CTLGGGHEQFF. CDR3 coding DNA: TGCACCCTGGGCGGGGGCCATGAGCAGTTCTTC.

The chain links TRBV9 to TRBJ1-2; 8 nucleotides match TRBD1. V was clipped by 4 bases and J by 2 bases; unmatched bases: 7. Germline V gene sequence: CDR1 SGDLS, CDR2 YYNGEE. This CDR3 region has 15 residues. DNA for the CDR3: TGTGCCAGCAGCCCTCAGACAGGGGTGAACTATGGCTACACCTTC. It yields the protein CASSPQTGVNYGYTF.

The rearrangement uses TRBV27 and TRBJ2-1; 7 bases match TRBD2. Germline V gene sequence: CDR1 MNHEY, CDR2 SMNVEV (reference sequence). V shed 2 bases and J 5 bases; nucleotides not matched to a gene: 12. This CDR3 region has 17 residues. As DNA, the CDR3 is TGTGCCAGCAGTTTACGGGGCGGGGGACTTGAGCACAATGAGCAGTTCTTC. This encodes CASSLRGGGLEHNEQFF.

V is TRBV10-2 and J is TRBJ2-7; 11 bases match TRBD1. Germline trimming cut 8 bases from V and 7 bases from J; bases unmatched to any gene: 7. From germline, CDR1 is WSHSY and CDR2 SAAADI. This CDR3 is 13 amino acids long. CDR3: CASCQDRGLEQYF. The CDR3 DNA reads as TGCGCCAGCTGCCAGGACAGGGGGCTTGAGCAGTACTTC.

The chain recombines TRBV9 with TRBJ2-5, with D perhaps matching TRBD1 (5 bases). The CDR3 totals 16 residues. V was shortened by 0 bases and J by 3 bases, with 15 bases between the two germline ends. Looked up from germline, CDR1 is SGDLS and CDR2 is YYNGEE. CDR3 in amino acids: CASSVGHLDRKETQYF. In DNA form, the CDR3 reads TGTGCCAGCAGCGTAGGTCATCTTGACAGAAAAGAGACCCAGTACTTC. Supplemented by reference TRBV9 and TRBJ2-5, the full variable domain reads DSGVTQTPKHLITATGQRVTLRCSPRSGDLSVYWYQQSLDQGLQFLIQYYNGEERAKGNILERFSAQQFPDLHSELNLSSLELGDSALYFCASSVGHLDRKETQYFGPGTRLLVL.

This clone has just a few counts. The chain combines TRBV28 with TRBJ2-3; D is ambiguous. V was cut by 1 base and J by 2 bases, with 16 bases left in between. This CDR3 spans 17 amino acids. Germline loops: CDR1 MDHEN, CDR2 SYDVKM. CDR3 DNA sequence: TGTGCCAGCAGTTTATTACTTTTTGGGCAGAACACAGATACGCAGTATTTT. This gives the protein CASSLLLFGQNTDTQYF.

V usage is TRBV5-1 and J usage is TRBJ1-2; possibly TRBD1 for D (6 bases). The germline gives CDR1 SGHRS, CDR2 YFSETQ. Trimming took off 4 bases at V and 3 bases at J, with 16 bases between the two ends. This CDR3 region has 15 residues. The CDR3 loop is CASSLTDRFDYGYTF. CDR3 DNA sequence: TGCGCCAGCAGCCTAACCGACAGGTTTGACTATGGCTACACCTTC.

The chain uses TRBV30 and TRBJ2-7; 9 nucleotides line up with TRBD1. Trimming at V came to 2 bases and at J to 0 bases, leaving 5 bases not matched to a gene. Per the germline V gene, CDR1 is GTSNPN and CDR2 is SVGIG (reference sequence). The CDR3 runs to 15 residues. The CDR3 sequence is CAWSLGTGSSYEQYF. CDR3 DNA: TGTGCCTGGAGTCTAGGGACAGGGAGCTCCTACGAGCAGTACTTC.

This chain connects TRBV9 to TRBJ2-7; perhaps TRBD2 as D (6 bases). V shed 4 bases and J shed 4 bases, with 21 bases lying between them. The CDR3 spans 16 residues. CDR1 is SGDLS, CDR2 YYNGEE, per germline. For the CDR3, the DNA is TGTGCCAGCAGCTCCCGCCCGGGAGTAAGGTCGTACGAGCAGTACTTC. It specifies CASSSRPGVRSYEQYF.

The chain couples TRBV7-2 to TRBJ2-7, with TRBD1 matching over 11 bases. V lost 5 bases and J lost 5; bases outside the gene matches: 11. Per germline, CDR1 SGHTA and CDR2 FQGNSA. This CDR3 spans 16 amino acids. Written as DNA, the CDR3 is TGTGCCAGCAGCCAAAATCCCGGGACAGGGGGGGACGAGCAGTACTTC. This gives the protein CASSQNPGTGGDEQYF.

The chain links TRBV9 to TRBJ2-1; 9 bases fit TRBD2. The germline V gene encodes CDR1 SGDLS and CDR2 YYNGEE. Trimming removed 4 bases from V and 3 bases from J; junction bases left unmatched: 11. The CDR3 length is 17 residues. Written as DNA, the CDR3 is TGTGCCAGCAGCCCCTCAGCGGGGGGTTTCCTCTACAATGAGCAGTTCTTC. Its translation is CASSPSAGGFLYNEQFF.

The rearrangement joins TRBV6-5 to TRBJ2-7; the match to TRBD1 covers 8 bases. The germline CDR1 and CDR2 sequences are MNHEY and SVGAGI. This CDR3 is 14 amino acids long. J was trimmed by 3 bases and V by 5 bases; bases with no gene match: 6. The CDR3 nucleotides read TGTGCCAGCAGTGACAGGGGCGCAAGCTACGAGCAGTACTTC. Amino acid sequence: CASSDRGASYEQYF.

This chain uses TRBV19 with TRBJ2-3; D remains unclear. The CDR3 runs to 11 residues. Germline V lookup: CDR1 LNHDA, CDR2 SQIVND (reference sequence). V was trimmed by 4 bases and J by 5 bases, leaving 4 bases between them. This CDR3 is CASSKRDTQYF. The CDR3 DNA sequence: TGTGCCAGTAGTAAGCGAGATACGCAGTATTTT.

The chain couples TRBV5-6 to TRBJ2-7; tentative D call: TRBD1 (6 bases). The CDR3 has 13 amino acids. Germline assignment: CDR1 SGHDT and CDR2 YYEEEE. V lost 0 bases to trimming and J lost 7 bases, with 11 bases between them. Here the CDR3 DNA reads TGTGCCAGCAGCTTGGACAGGGCAGGTGAGCAGTACTTC. Its protein product is CASSLDRAGEQYF.

V usage is TRBV28 and J usage is TRBJ1-5; possible D gene TRBD1, 5 bases. V lost 3 bases and J lost 0, with 9 bases in between. CDR3 length: 15 amino acids. Looked up from germline, CDR1 is MDHEN and CDR2 is SYDVKM. CDR3 sequence reads: CASSLAQGSNQPQHF. The CDR3 nucleotides are TGTGCCAGCAGTTTGGCCCAGGGTAGCAATCAGCCCCAGCATTTT.

The J gene is TRBJ1-5, the V gene TRBV6-6; a weak D match, TRBD1 (5 bases). Per the germline V gene, CDR1 is MNHNY and CDR2 is SVGAGI (reference sequence). CDR3 length: 13 amino acids. Trimming removed 7 bases at V and 5 bases at J, with 12 bases between. CDR3 sequence: CASKSSGDQPQHF. The CDR3 DNA reads as TGTGCCAGCAAGTCTTCGGGGGATCAGCCCCAGCATTTT.

This clone has more than one count but fewer than ten. The rearrangement uses TRBV11-2 and TRBJ1-4; D is unresolved. The CDR3 has 13 amino acids. CDR1 is SGHAT, CDR2 FQNNGV, per germline. Trimming cost V 2 bases and J 8 bases, with 9 bases left between them. The CDR3 DNA reads TGTGCCAGCAGCTTACCCCCGACAGAAAAACTGTTTTTT. It is translated as CASSLPPTEKLFF.

The J gene is TRBJ2-7, the V gene TRBV10-2, with a weak D call TRBD1 (6 bases). Germline V gene lookup returns CDR1 WSHSY and CDR2 SAAADI. The V end was cut by 11 bases, the J end by 2 bases, with 19 bases between. The CDR3 extends over 14 amino acids. The CDR3 here is CAVRTVGVTYEQYF. The CDR3 DNA reads TGCGCCGTACGGACAGTCGGGGTAACCTACGAGCAGTACTTC.

This clone came up a few times. This chain uses TRBV7-8 with TRBJ1-4, with D possibly TRBD1 on 5 matching bases. The CDR3 contains 15 residues. V was shortened by 4 bases and J by 6 bases, with 15 bases between the two germline ends. Germline CDR1 SGHVS, CDR2 FQNEAQ. CDR3 sequence reads: CASSSGGDIYEKLFF. The CDR3 DNA reads as TGTGCCAGCAGCTCAGGAGGGGATATCTATGAAAAACTGTTTTTT. Full variable domain (missing parts from reference TRBV7-8 and TRBJ1-4): GAGVSQSPRYKVAKRGQDVALRCDPISGHVSLFWYQQALGQGPEFLTYFQNEAQLDKSGLPSDRFFAERPEGSVSTLKIQRTQQEDSAVYLCASSSGGDIYEKLFFGSGTQLSVL.

This clone was seen more than once but under ten times. The rearrangement links TRBV2 to TRBJ1-1; no firm D call. Germline V CDR1 and CDR2: SNHLY, FYNNEI. Trimming left V 5 bases short and J 4 bases short, with 14 bases between. The CDR3 loop spans 14 amino acids. DNA for the CDR3: TGTGCCAGCAGTATGACACCCCCAGCCACTGAAGCTTTCTTT. This encodes CASSMTPPATEAFF.